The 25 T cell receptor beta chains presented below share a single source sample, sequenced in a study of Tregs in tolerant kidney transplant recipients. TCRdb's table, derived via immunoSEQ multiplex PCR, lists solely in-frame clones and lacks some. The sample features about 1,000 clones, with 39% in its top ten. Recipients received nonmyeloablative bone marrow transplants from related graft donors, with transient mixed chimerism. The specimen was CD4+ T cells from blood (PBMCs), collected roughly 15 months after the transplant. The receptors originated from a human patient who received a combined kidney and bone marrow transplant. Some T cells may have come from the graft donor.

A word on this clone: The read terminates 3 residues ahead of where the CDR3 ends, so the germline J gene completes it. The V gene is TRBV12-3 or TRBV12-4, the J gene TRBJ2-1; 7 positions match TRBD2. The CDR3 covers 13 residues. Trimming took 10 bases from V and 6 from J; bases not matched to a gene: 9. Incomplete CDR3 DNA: TGTGCCACTAAGGGAGGGGCCGGCAATGAG. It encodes CATKGGAGNE. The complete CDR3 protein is CATKGGAGNEQFF.

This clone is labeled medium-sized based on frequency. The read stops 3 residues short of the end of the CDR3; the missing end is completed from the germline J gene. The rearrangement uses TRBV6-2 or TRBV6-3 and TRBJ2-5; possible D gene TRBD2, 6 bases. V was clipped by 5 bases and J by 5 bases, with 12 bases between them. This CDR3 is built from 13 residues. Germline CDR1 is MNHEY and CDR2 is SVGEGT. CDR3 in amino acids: CASSGGLGETQYF. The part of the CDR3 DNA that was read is TGTGCCAGCAGTGGGGGACTTGGGGAGACC.

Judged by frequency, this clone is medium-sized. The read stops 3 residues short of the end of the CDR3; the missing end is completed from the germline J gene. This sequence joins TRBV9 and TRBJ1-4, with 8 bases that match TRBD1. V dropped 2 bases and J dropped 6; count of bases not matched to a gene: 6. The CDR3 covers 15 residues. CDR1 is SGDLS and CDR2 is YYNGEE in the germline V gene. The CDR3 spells CASSVQGAHDEKLFF. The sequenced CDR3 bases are TGTGCCAGCAGCGTCCAGGGGGCGCATGATGAAAAA.

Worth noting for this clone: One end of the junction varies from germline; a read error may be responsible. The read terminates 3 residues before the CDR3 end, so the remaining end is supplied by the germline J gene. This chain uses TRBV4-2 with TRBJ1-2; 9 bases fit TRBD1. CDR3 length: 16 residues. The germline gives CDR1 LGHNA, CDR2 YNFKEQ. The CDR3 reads CASSQDMGQGREGYTF. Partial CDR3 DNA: TGCGCCAGCAGCCAAGATATGGGACAGGGCAGGGAAGGC.

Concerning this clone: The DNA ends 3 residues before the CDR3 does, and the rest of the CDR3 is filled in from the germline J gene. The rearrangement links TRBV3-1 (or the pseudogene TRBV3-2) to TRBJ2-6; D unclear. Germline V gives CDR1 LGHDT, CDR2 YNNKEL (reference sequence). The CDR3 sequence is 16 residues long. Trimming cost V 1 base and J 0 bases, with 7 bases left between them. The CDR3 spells CASSQGSGSGANVLTF. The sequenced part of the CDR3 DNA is TGTGCCAGCAGCCAAGGATCGGGCTCTGGGGCCAACGTC.

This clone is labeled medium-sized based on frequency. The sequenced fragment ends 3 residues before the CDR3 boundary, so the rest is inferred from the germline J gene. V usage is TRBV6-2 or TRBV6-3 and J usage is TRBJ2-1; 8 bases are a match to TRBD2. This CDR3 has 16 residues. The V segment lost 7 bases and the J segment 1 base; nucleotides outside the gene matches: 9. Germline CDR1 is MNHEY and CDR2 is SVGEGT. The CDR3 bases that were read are TGTGCCAGCACCGATCAGGCGGGGGGATCCTACAATGAG. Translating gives CASTDQAGGSYNE. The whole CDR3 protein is CASTDQAGGSYNEQFF.

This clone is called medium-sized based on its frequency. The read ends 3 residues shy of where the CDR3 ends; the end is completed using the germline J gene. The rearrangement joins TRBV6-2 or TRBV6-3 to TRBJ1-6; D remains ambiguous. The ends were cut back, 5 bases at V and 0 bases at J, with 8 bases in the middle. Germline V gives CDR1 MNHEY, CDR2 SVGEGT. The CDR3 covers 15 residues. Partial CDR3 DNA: TGTGCCAGCAGTGTCGCGAGCTCCTATAATTCACCC. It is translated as CASSVASSYNSP. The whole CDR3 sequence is CASSVASSYNSPLHF.

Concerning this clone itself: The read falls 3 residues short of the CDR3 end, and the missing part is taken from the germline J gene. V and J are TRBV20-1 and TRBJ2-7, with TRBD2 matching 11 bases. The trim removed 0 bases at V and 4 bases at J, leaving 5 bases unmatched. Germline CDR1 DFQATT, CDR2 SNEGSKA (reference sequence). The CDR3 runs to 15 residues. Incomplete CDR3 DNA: TGCAGTGCTAGAGATACTAGCGGGAGACAGTACGAG. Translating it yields CSARDTSGRQYE. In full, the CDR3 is CSARDTSGRQYEQYF.

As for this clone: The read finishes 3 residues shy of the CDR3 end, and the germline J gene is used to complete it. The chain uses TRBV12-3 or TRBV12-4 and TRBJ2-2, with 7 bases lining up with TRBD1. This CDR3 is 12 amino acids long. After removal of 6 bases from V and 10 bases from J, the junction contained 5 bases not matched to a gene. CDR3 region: CASSFTGAELFF. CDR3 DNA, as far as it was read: TGTGCCAGCAGCTTTACAGGGGCGGAG.

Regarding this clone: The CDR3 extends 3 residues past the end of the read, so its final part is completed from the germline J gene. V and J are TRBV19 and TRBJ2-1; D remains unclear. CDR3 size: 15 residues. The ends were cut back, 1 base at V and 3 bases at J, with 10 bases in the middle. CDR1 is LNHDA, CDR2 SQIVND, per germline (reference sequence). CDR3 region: CASSIAVAGYNEQFF. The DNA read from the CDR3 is TGTGCCAGTAGTATAGCGGTAGCCGGCTACAATGAG.

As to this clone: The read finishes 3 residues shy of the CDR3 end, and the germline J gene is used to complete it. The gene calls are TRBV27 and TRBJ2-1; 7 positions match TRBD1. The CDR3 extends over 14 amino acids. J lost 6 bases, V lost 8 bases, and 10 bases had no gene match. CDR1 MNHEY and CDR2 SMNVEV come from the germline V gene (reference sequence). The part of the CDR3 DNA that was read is TGTGCCAGCGCACAGGGGAAACTTTGCAATGAG. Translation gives CASAQGKLCNE. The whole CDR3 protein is CASAQGKLCNEQFF.

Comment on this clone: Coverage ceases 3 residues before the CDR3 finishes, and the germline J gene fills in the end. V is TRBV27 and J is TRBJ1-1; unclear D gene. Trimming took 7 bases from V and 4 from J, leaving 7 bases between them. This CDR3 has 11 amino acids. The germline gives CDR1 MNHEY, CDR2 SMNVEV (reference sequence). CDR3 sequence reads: CASTQGTEAFF. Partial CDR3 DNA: TGTGCCAGCACCCAAGGCACTGAA.

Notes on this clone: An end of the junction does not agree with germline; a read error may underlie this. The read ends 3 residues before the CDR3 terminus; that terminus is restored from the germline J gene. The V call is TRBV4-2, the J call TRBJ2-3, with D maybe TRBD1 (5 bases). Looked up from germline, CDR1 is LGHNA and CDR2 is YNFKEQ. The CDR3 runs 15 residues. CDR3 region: CASSQELAGQDTQYF. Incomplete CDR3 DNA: TGCGCCAGCAGCCAAGAGCTGGCAGGACAAGATACG.

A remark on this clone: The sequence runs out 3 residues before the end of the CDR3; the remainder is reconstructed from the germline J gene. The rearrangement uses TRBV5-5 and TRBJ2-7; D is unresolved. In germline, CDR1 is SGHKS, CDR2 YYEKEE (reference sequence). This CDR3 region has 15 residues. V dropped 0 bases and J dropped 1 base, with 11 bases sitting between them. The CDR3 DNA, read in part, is TGTGCCAGCAGCTTGGGCGTGCAAGTTTCCTACGAG. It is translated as CASSLGVQVSYE. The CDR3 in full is CASSLGVQVSYEQYF.

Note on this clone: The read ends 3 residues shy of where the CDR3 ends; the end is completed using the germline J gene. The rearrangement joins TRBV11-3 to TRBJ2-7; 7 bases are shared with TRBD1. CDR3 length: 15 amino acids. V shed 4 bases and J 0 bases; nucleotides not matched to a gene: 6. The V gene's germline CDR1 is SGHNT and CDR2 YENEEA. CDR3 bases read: TGTGCCAGCAGCTCGCGACAGGGAAACTCCTACGAG. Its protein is CASSSRQGNSYE. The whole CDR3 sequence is CASSSRQGNSYEQYF. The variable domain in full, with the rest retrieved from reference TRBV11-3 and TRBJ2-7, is EAGVVQSPRYKIIEKKQPVAFWCNPISGHNTLYWYLQNLGQGPELLIRYENEEAVDDSQLPKDRFSAERLKGVDSTLKIQPAELGDSAVYLCASSSRQGNSYEQYFGPGTRLTVT.

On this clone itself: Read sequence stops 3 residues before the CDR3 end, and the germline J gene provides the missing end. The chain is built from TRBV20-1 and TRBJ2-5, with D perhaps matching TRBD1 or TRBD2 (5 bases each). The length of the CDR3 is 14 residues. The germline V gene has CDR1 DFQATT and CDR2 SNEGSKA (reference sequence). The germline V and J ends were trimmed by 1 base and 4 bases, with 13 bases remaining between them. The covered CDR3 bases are TGCAGTGCTAGAGGAGTCAGGGAGTTAGAGACC. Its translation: CSARGVRELET. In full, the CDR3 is CSARGVRELETQYF.

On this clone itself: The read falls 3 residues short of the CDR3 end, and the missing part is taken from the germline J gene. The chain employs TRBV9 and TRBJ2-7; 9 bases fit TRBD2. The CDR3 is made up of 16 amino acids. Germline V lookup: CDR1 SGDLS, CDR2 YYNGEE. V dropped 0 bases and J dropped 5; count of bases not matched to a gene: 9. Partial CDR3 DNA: TGTGCCAGCAGCGTAGCCTGGCGGGAGGGCCTCGACGAG. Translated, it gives CASSVAWREGLDE. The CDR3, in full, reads CASSVAWREGLDEQYF.

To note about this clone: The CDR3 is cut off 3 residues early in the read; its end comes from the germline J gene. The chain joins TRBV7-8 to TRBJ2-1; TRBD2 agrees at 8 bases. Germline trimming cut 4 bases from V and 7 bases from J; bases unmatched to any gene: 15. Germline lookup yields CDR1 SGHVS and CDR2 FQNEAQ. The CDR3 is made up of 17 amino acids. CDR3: CASSYPARGRPGNEQFF. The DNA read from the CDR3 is TGTGCCAGCAGCTATCCAGCCCGCGGGAGGCCGGGTAATGAG. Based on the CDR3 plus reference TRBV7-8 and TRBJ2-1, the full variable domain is GAGVSQSPRYKVAKRGQDVALRCDPISGHVSLFWYQQALGQGPEFLTYFQNEAQLDKSGLPSDRFFAERPEGSVSTLKIQRTQQEDSAVYLCASSYPARGRPGNEQFFGPGTRLTVL.

CDR3 DNA (partial): TGTGCCAGCAGTGGGATAGCGGGGGGGCCGGATACG. It yields the protein CASSGIAGGPDT. In full, the CDR3 reads CASSGIAGGPDTQYF. The chain employs TRBV2 and TRBJ2-3, with 11 bases matching TRBD2. With the read ending 3 residues before the CDR3 end, the germline J gene is used to fill in that end. The CDR3 runs to 15 residues. CDR1 and CDR2 from the germline V gene are SNHLY and FYNNEI. Trimming removed 4 bases from V and 6 bases from J; junction bases left unmatched: 6.

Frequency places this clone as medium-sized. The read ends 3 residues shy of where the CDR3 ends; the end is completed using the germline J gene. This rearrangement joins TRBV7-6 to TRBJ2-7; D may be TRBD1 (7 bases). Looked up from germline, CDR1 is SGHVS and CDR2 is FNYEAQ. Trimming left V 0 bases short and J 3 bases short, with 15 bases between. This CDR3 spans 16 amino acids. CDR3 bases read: TGTGCCAGCAGCTTAGCGGAGGGCAGGGGGGACTACGAG. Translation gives CASSLAEGRGDYE. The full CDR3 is CASSLAEGRGDYEQYF.

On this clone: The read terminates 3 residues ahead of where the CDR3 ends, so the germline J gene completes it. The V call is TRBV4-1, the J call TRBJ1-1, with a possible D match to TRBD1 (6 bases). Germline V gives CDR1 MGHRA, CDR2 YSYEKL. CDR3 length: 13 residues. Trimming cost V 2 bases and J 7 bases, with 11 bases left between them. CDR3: CASSQWGGLEAFF. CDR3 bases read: TGCGCCAGCAGCCAATGGGGGGGCCTTGAA.

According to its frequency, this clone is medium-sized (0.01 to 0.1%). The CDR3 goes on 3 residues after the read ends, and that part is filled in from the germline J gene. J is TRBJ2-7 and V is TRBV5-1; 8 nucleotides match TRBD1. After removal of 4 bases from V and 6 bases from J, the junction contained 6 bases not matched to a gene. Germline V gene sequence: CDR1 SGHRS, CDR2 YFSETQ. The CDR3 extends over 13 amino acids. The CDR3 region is CASSPDRAIEQYF. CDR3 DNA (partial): TGCGCCAGCAGCCCGGACAGGGCGATCGAG.

CDR3 bases read: TGTGCCCTATGGACGGGGGGGCCGGTAGATACG. Protein product: CALWTGGPVDT. The full CDR3 protein reads CALWTGGPVDTQYF. The rearrangement uses TRBV10-3 and TRBJ2-3, with 8 bases aligning to TRBD2. The DNA ends 3 residues before the CDR3 does, and the rest of the CDR3 is filled in from the germline J gene. Germline CDR1 and CDR2: ENHRY and SYGVKD. After removal of 11 bases from V and 5 bases from J, the junction contained 12 bases not matched to a gene. The length of the CDR3 is 14 residues.

The CDR3 loop is CASSLGRLNEQFF. CDR3 DNA (partial): TGTGCCAGCAGTTTAGGGAGACTCAATGAG. The chain couples TRBV12-3 or TRBV12-4 to TRBJ2-1; D is undetermined. Sequencing ends 3 residues short of the CDR3 end; the germline J gene provides the rest. This CDR3 region has 13 residues. V gave up 1 base and J gave up 6 bases, with 7 bases separating them.

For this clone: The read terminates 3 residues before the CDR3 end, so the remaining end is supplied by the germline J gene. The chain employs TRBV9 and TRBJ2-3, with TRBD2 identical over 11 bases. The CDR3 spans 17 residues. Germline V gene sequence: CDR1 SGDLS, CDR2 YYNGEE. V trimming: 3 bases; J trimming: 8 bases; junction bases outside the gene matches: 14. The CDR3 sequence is CASSAGGTSGPSGTQYF. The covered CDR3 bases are TGTGCCAGCAGCGCCGGGGGGACTAGCGGTCCTTCAGGTACG.